The 17 T cell receptor beta chains below were found in one sample sequenced in a study of blood T cell repertoires in COVID-19. Generated by immunoSEQ multiplex PCR, the TCRdb table keeps only in-frame clones and is missing some. The sample records about 59,000 clones, around 73% being singletons. The sequenced sample consisted of peripheral blood. Receptors were obtained from a man older than 75 with acute or convalescent COVID-19.

The rearrangement uses TRBV29-1 and TRBJ2-1; D is possibly TRBD2 (5 bases). V lost 5 bases and J lost 1, with 18 bases in between. This CDR3 comprises 16 residues. CDR1 SQVTM and CDR2 ANQGSEA come from the germline V gene. Here the CDR3 reads CSVKGSSLFSYNEQFF. The CDR3 DNA reads as TGCAGCGTTAAAGGGTCTAGCCTTTTTTCCTACAATGAGCAGTTCTTC.

The chain links TRBV9 to TRBJ1-2; unclear D gene. Germline V lookup: CDR1 SGDLS, CDR2 YYNGEE. The CDR3 length is 14 residues. The V end lost 5 bases, the J end lost 5 bases, and 16 bases lay between the germline ends. The CDR3 bases are TGTGCCAGCAGGGACCGAGCGGGAGGATATGGCTACACCTTC. This codes for CASRDRAGGYGYTF.

This chain connects TRBV18 to TRBJ1-2; 7 bases fit TRBD1. The V and J ends lost 6 bases and 5 bases, in that order; junction bases with no gene match: 6. From germline, CDR1 is KGHSH and CDR2 LQKENI. CDR3 size: 13 residues. Here the CDR3 reads CASSPDREYGYTF. The DNA of the CDR3 is TGTGCCAGCTCTCCAGACAGGGAGTATGGCTACACCTTC.

The V and J genes are TRBV5-4 and TRBJ2-3, with unresolved D. The germline V and J ends were trimmed by 4 bases and 0 bases, with 9 bases remaining between them. The CDR3 runs 14 residues. The germline V gene has CDR1 SGHNT and CDR2 YYREEE (reference sequence). DNA of the CDR3: TGTGCCAGCAGCCTGCCCCTAAGCACAGATACGCAGTATTTT. Amino acid sequence: CASSLPLSTDTQYF.

This chain links TRBV2 with TRBJ1-4; 7 nucleotides agree with TRBD1. The V gene end was trimmed by 3 bases and the J gene end by 3 bases; junction bases not matched to a gene: 1. Germline CDR1 is SNHLY and CDR2 is FYNNEI. The CDR3 runs 14 residues. The DNA for the CDR3 is TGTGCCAGCAGTGACAGGGGGTCTAATGAAAAACTGTTTTTT. As protein: CASSDRGSNEKLFF.

This rearrangement joins TRBV6-6 to TRBJ1-5; 8 nucleotides line up with TRBD1. The CDR3 sequence is 15 residues long. Trimming at V came to 6 bases and at J to 0 bases, leaving 4 bases not matched to a gene. Looked up from germline, CDR1 is MNHNY and CDR2 is SVGAGI (reference sequence). Written as DNA, the CDR3 is TGTGCCAGCAGCAGGGGACAGGATAGCAATCAGCCCCAGCATTTT. This gives the protein CASSRGQDSNQPQHF.

In its sample, this clone was seen once. The chain links TRBV28 to TRBJ1-5; tentative D call: TRBD1 (5 bases). Trimming removed 3 bases from V and 8 bases from J, with 14 bases in between. The CDR3 loop spans 14 amino acids. The germline V gene has CDR1 MDHEN and CDR2 SYDVKM. The CDR3 protein is CASSLQGASKPQHF. In nucleotides, the CDR3 is TGTGCCAGCAGTTTGCAAGGGGCATCGAAGCCCCAGCATTTT.

The rearrangement links TRBV30 to TRBJ1-5; no reliable D call. This CDR3 region has 14 residues. Trimming shortened V by 2 bases and J by 3 bases, and 11 bases separated the two germline ends. Germline assignment: CDR1 GTSNPN and CDR2 SVGIG (reference sequence). The DNA for the CDR3 is TGTGCCTGGAGTATGGCGGGGATCAATCAGCCCCAGCATTTT. This encodes CAWSMAGINQPQHF.

V and J are TRBV11-2 and TRBJ2-1; D is unclear. The germline V and J ends were trimmed by 1 base and 0 bases, with 7 bases remaining between them. Per the germline V gene, CDR1 is SGHAT and CDR2 is FQNNGV. The CDR3 has 15 amino acids. The CDR3 DNA is TGTGCCAGCAGCTTAGGTCCCGGCTCCTACAATGAGCAGTTCTTC. Translation: CASSLGPGSYNEQFF.

This clone appeared a single time. The chain recombines TRBV11-3 with TRBJ2-2; no reliable D call. The V gene lost 5 bases and the J gene lost 9 bases, with 7 bases spanning the gap. Germline-derived CDR1 and CDR2 are SGHNT and YENEEA. The CDR3 contains 11 residues. The CDR3 DNA sequence: TGTGCCAGCAGCCCGGAGCGGGAGCTGTTTTTT. As protein: CASSPERELFF.

The chain's CDR3 is CASSLEEHTEAFF. As DNA, the CDR3 is TGTGCCAGCAGCTTGGAGGAACACACTGAAGCTTTCTTT. The gene calls are TRBV6-4 and TRBJ1-1, with D hard to call. V was pared by 6 bases and J by 3 bases, with 11 bases between. Per the germline V gene, CDR1 is MRHNA and CDR2 is SNTAGT. The CDR3 spans 13 residues.

This clone occurred a few times. This chain connects TRBV29-1 to TRBJ1-4; 8 bases match TRBD1. The V segment lost 4 bases and the J segment 7 bases; nucleotides outside the gene matches: 8. Germline assignment: CDR1 SQVTM and CDR2 ANQGSEA. The CDR3 totals 14 residues. The CDR3 protein is CSVGTGPIPEKLFF. Here the CDR3 DNA reads TGCAGCGTTGGGACAGGGCCCATACCTGAAAAACTGTTTTTT.

The CDR3: CASSPRDRGGYGYTF. The CDR3 DNA reads TGCGCCAGCAGCCCTCGGGACAGGGGAGGTTATGGCTACACCTTC. This chain joins TRBV10-2 and TRBJ1-2; 10 bases align to TRBD1. J was trimmed by 5 bases and V by 6 bases; bases with no gene match: 9. CDR3 length equals 15 residues. The germline CDR1 and CDR2 sequences are WSHSY and SAAADI.

The rearrangement links TRBV6-1 to TRBJ1-1, with D possibly being TRBD1 (5 bases). This CDR3 has 15 residues. The V end was cut by 0 bases, the J end by 0 bases, with 8 bases between. Germline V lookup: CDR1 MNHNS, CDR2 SASEGT. CDR3: CASSEAGGVNTEAFF. DNA of the CDR3: TGTGCCAGCAGTGAAGCGGGGGGAGTGAACACTGAAGCTTTCTTT.

V and J are TRBV19 and TRBJ1-6; D gene unclear. Looked up from germline, CDR1 is LNHDA and CDR2 is SQIVND (reference sequence). The CDR3 has 14 amino acids. V lost 10 bases and J lost 4, with 14 bases in between. CDR3 in DNA: TGTGCCACCCCGTGGAGAGAGTATAATTCACCCCTCCACTTT. As protein: CATPWREYNSPLHF. Drawing the rest from reference TRBV19 and TRBJ1-6, the complete variable domain is DGGITQSPKYLFRKEGQNVTLSCEQNLNHDAMYWYRQDPGQGLRLIYYSQIVNDFQKGDIAEGYSVSREKKESFPLTVTSAQKNPTAFYLCATPWREYNSPLHFGNGTRLTVT.

V and J are TRBV6-1 and TRBJ2-1; 12 bases align to TRBD2. The CDR3 sequence is 16 residues long. Germline trimming cut 4 bases from V and 5 bases from J; bases unmatched to any gene: 6. From germline, CDR1 is MNHNS and CDR2 SASEGT. The chain's CDR3 is CASSGLAGASHNEQFF. The CDR3 DNA follows: TGTGCCAGCAGTGGACTAGCGGGAGCTTCTCACAATGAGCAGTTCTTC.

This chain links TRBV7-9 with TRBJ1-1; no definite D call. Germline V gene data show CDR1 as SEHNR and CDR2 as FQNEAQ (reference sequence). The CDR3 runs 17 residues. Trimming pared 3 bases from V and 3 bases from J, leaving 20 bases between. The CDR3 sequence is CASSLVLVQGFDTEAFF. The DNA for the CDR3 is TGTGCCAGCAGCTTGGTGCTAGTCCAAGGTTTTGACACTGAAGCTTTCTTT.